The clone carrying this T cell receptor beta chain came up once. This CDR3 contains 12 residues. The germline V gene has CDR1 SGHNT and CDR2 YYREEE (reference sequence). V was trimmed by 1 base and J by 4 bases, leaving 4 bases between them. These data belong to a study of blood T cell repertoires in COVID-19. Study-wide context: Samples taken during acute and convalescent COVID-19 were collected in the United States, Italy and Spain. PBMCs, B-cell-depleted T cells, or T cells provided the cDNA or gDNA that made up the material.

Seattle researchers signed up patients amid active infection and tracked them longitudinally. Sequencing used immunoSEQ multiplex PCR; TCRdb keeps in-frame clones, though not all of them. The sample comprises under 400,000 clones, roughly 88% of which are singletons, and under 2% rests with the top ten. The source of this sequence is a woman in her thirties with COVID-19, enrolled during active disease. The J gene is TRBJ2-3, the V gene TRBV5-4; D remains unclear. The sample comprised peripheral blood. CDR3 nucleotides: TGTGCCAGCAGCTTGCTCCCAGATACGCAGTATTTT. This gives the protein CASSLLPDTQYF.